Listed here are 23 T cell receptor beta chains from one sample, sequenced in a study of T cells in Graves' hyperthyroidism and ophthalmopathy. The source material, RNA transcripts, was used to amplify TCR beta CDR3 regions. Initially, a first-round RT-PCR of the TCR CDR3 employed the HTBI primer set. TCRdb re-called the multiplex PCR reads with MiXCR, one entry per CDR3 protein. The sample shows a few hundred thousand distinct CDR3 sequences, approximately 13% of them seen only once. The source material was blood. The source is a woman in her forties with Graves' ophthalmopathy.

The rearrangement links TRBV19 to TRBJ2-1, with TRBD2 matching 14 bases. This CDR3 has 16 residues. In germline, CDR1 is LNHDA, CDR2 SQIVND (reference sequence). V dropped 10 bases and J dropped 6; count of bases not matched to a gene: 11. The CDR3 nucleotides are TGTGCCACATCCCTCACGACTAGCGGGAGGGGCAATGAGCAGTTCTTC. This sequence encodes CATSLTTSGRGNEQFF.

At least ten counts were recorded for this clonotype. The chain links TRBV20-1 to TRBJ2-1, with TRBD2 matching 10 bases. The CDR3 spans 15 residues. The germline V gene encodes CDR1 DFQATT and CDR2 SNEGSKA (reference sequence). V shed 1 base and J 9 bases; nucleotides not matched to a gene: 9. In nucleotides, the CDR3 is TGCAGTGCTAGAGGCGGGCTAGCGGGAGTGGGTGAGCAGTTCTTC. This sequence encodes CSARGGLAGVGEQFF.

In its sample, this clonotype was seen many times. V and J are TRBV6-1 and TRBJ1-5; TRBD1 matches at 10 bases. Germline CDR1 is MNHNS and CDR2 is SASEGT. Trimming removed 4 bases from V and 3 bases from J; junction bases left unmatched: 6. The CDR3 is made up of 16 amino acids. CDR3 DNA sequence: TGTGCCAGCAGTGGACGGGACAGGGGCAACAATCAGCCCCAGCATTTT. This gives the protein CASSGRDRGNNQPQHF.

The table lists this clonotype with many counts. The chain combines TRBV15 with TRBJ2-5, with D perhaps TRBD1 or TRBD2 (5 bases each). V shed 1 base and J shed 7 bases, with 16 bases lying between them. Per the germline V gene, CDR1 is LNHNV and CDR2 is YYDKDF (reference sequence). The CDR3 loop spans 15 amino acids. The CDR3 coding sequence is TGTGCCACCAGCAGAGCACTAGGGGAAGGAGGGACCCAGTACTTC. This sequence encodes CATSRALGEGGTQYF.

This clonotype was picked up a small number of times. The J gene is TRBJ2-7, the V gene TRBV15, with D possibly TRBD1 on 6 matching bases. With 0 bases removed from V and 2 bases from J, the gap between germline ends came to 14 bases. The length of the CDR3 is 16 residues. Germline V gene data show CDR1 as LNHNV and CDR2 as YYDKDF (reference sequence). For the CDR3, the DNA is TGTGCCACCAGCAGAGAAGGGGGAGAGGGGCCCTACGAGCAGTACTTC. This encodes CATSREGGEGPYEQYF.

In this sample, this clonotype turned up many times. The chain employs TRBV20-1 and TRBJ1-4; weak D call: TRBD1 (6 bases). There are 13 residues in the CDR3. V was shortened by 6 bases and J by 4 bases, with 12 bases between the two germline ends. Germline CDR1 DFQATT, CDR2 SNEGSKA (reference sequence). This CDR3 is CSAVDRLNEKLFF. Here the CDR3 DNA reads TGCAGTGCCGTAGACAGGCTTAATGAAAAACTGTTTTTT.

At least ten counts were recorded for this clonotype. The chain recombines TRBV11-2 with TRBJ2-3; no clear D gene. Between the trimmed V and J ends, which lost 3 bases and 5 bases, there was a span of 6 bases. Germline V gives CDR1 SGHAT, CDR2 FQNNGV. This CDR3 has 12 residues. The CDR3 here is CASSFNGDTQYF. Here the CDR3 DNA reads TGTGCCAGCAGCTTTAATGGAGATACGCAGTATTTT.

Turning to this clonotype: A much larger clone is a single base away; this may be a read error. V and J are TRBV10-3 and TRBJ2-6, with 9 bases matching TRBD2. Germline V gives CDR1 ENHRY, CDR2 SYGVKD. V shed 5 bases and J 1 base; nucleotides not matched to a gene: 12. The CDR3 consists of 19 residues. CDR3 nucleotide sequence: TGTGCCATCAGTTACACGCGGGGGGGCCTCAGGTCTGGGGCCAACGTCCTGACTTTC. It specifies CAISYTRGGLRSGANVLTF.

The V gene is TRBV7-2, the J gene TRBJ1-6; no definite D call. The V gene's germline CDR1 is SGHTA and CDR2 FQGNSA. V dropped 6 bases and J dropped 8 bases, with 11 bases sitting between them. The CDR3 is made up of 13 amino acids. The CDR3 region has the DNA TGTGCCAGCAGTTCAGTGGAGTATTCACCCCTCCACTTT. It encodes CASSSVEYSPLHF. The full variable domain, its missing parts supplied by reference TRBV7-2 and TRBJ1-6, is GAGVSQSPSNKVTEKGKDVELRCDPISGHTALYWYRQSLGQGLEFLIYFQGNSAPDKSGLPSDRFSAERTGGSVSTLTIQRTQQEDSAVYLCASSSVEYSPLHFGNGTRLTVT.

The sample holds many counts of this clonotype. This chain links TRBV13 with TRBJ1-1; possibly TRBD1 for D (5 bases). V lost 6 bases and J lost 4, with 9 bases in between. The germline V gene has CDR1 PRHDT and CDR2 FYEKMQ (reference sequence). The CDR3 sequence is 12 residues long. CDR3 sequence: CASSARATEAFF. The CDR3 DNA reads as TGTGCCAGCAGTGCCAGGGCCACTGAAGCTTTCTTT.

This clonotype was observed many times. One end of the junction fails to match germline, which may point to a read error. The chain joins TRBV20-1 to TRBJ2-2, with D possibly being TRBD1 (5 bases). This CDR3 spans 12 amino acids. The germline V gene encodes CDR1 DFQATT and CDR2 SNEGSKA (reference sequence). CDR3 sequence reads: CSARKDTGELFF. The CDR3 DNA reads TGCAGTGCAAGGAAGGACACTGGGGAGCTGTTTTTT.

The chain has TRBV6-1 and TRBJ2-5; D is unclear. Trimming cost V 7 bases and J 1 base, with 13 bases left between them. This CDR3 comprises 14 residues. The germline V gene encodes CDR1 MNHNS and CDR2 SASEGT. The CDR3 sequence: CASTVYSFQETQYF. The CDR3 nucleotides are TGTGCCAGCACCGTTTATAGTTTCCAAGAGACCCAGTACTTC.

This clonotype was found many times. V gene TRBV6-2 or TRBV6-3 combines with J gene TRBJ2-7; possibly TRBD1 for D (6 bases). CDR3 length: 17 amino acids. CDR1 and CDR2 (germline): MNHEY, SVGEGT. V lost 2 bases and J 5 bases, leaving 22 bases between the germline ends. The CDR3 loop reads CASSYPLFRGRDNEQYF. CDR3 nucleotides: TGTGCCAGCAGTTACCCGCTTTTTAGGGGGAGAGACAACGAGCAGTACTTC.

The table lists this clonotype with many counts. The CDR3 here is CASSLARLPTGELFF. Written as DNA, the CDR3 is TGTGCCAGCAGCTTGGCGAGATTGCCGACCGGGGAGCTGTTTTTT. The chain combines TRBV11-2 with TRBJ2-2, with unresolved D. The germline CDR1 and CDR2 sequences are SGHAT and FQNNGV. The length of the CDR3 is 15 residues. With 3 bases removed from V and 5 bases from J, the gap between germline ends came to 13 bases.

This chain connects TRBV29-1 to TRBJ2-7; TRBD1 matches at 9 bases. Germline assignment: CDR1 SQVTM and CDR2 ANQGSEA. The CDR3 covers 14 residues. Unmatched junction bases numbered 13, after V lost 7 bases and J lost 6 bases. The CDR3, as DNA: TGCAGCGACCCCACCGGGACAGGGTCCCCCGAGCAGTACTTC. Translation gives CSDPTGTGSPEQYF.

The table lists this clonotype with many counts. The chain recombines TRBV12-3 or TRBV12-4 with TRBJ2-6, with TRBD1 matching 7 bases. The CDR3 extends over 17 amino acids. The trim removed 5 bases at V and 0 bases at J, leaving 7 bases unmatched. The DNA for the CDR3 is TGTGCCAGCAGTCCCCGGGACAGAAACTCTGGGGCCAACGTCCTGACTTTC. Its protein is CASSPRDRNSGANVLTF.

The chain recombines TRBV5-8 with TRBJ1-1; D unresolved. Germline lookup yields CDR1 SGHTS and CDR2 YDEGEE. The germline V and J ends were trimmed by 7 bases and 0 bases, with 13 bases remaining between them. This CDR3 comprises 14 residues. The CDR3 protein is CASDPGLLNTEAFF. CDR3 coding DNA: TGTGCCAGCGACCCCGGACTGCTGAACACTGAAGCTTTCTTT. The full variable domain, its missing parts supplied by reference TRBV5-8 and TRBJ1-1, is EAGVTQSPTHLIKTRGQQATLRCSPISGHTSVYWYQQALGLGLQFLLWYDEGEERNRGNFPPRFSGRQFPNYSSELNVNALELEDSALYLCASDPGLLNTEAFFGQGTRLTVV.

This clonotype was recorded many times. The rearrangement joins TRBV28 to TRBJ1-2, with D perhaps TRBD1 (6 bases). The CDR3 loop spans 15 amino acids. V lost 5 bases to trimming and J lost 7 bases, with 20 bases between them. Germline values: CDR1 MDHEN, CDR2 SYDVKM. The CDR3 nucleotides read TGTGCCAGCAGTCACCTCGCACAGGGTAGGAGTGGCTACACCTTC. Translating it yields CASSHLAQGRSGYTF.

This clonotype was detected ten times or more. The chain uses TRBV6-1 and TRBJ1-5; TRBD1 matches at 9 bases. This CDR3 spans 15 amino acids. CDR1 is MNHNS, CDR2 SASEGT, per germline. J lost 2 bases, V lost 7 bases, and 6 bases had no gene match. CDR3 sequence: CASNNRGLGNQPQHF. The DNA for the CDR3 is TGTGCCAGCAATAACAGGGGGCTAGGCAATCAGCCCCAGCATTTT.

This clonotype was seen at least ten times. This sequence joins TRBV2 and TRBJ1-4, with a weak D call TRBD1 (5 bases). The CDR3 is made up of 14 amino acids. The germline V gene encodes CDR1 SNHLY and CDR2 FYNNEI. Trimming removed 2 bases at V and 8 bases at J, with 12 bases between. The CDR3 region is CASSEQGHGEKLFF. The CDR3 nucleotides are TGTGCCAGCAGTGAACAGGGTCATGGGGAAAAACTGTTTTTT.

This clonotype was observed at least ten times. As DNA, the CDR3 is TGTGCCAGCAGCATCCCCTCCCGGGACGCTTTGTCATATGAGCAGTTCTTC. Its protein is CASSIPSRDALSYEQFF. The V gene is TRBV7-9, the J gene TRBJ2-1, with D perhaps given as TRBD1 or TRBD2 (5 bases each). V was clipped by 5 bases and J by 8 bases, with 25 bases between them. The germline CDR1 and CDR2 sequences are SEHNR and FQNEAQ (reference sequence). The CDR3 runs 17 residues.

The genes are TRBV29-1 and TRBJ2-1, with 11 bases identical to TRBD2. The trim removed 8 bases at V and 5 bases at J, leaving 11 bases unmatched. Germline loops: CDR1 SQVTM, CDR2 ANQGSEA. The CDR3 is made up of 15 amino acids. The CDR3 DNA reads TGCAGCTCTTGCCTCAGACTAGCGGGGAACAATGAGCAGTTCTTC. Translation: CSSCLRLAGNNEQFF.

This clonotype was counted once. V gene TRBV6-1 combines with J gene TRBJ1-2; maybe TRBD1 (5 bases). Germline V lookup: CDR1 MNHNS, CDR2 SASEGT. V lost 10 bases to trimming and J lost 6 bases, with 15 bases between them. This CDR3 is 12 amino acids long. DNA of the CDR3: TGTGCCAACAGCCTACAAGGGGATGGCTACACCTTC. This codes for CANSLQGDGYTF.